The clone carrying this T cell receptor (beta chain) came up a few times. This sample is drawn from a study of cytomegalovirus exposure and HLA in healthy donors. 13 Jbeta primers and 60 Vbeta primers were used for the PCR. The assay was immunoSEQ multiplex PCR, and TCRdb's table has in-frame clones only and misses some. This sample carries roughly 120,000 clones, about 81% of them seen once, and the ten largest clones take 1.1%. Trimming removed 5 bases at V and 4 bases at J, with 18 bases between. Germline V lookup: CDR1 LNHDA, CDR2 SQIVND (reference sequence). The CDR3 consists of 16 residues. This receptor was identified in a woman aged 30 to 39 in good health and CMV-seronegative. The V call is TRBV19, the J call TRBJ1-5; TRBD1 might be the D (5 bases). Sequences were obtained from PBMCs. CDR3 loop: CASSPRGGAGNQPQHF. Written as DNA, the CDR3 is TGTGCCAGTAGTCCCCGGGGAGGGGCAGGGAATCAGCCCCAGCATTTT.